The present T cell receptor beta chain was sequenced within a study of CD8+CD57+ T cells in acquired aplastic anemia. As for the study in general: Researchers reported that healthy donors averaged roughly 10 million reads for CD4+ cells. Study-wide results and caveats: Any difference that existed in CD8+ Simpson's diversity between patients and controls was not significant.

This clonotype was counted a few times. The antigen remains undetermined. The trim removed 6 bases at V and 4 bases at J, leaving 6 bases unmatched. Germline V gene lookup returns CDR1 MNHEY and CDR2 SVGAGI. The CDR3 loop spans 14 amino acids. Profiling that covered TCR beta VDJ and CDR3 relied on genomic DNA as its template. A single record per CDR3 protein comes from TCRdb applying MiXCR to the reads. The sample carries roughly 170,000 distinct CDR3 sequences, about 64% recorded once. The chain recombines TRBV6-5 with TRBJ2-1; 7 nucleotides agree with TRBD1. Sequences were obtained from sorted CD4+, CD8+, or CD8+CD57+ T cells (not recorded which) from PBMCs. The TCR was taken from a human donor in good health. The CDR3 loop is CASRGETGYNEQFF. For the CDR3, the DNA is TGTGCCAGCAGAGGGGAGACAGGGTACAATGAGCAGTTCTTC.